This TCR beta chain was documented in a study of early T cells in non-severe SARS-CoV-2 infection. Study-wide findings and caveats: Lookups in VDJdb leaned toward anti-spike CD8 responses and missed private and CD4 specificities.

The CDR3 extends over 15 amino acids. CDR1 and CDR2 from the germline V gene are WNHNN and SYGVQD (reference sequence). Unmatched junction bases numbered 6, after V lost 0 bases and J lost 4 bases. This clonotype has just a few counts. What it recognizes is unknown. Separate cDNA molecules each had unique molecular identifiers attached to them. TCRdb recomputed calls from the 5' RACE reads with MiXCR, one row per CDR3 protein. The table shows about 80,000 distinct CDR3 sequences, with around 10% occurring only once. The source material was whole blood. The chain has TRBV10-1 and TRBJ2-7, with TRBD2 matching over 7 bases. This clonotype was sampled from an adult who was a healthcare worker with PCR-confirmed SARS-CoV-2 infection or an uninfected control (not recorded which). The CDR3 protein is CASSESGLGGYEQYF. CDR3 bases: TGCGCCAGCAGTGAGTCTGGACTAGGAGGGTACGAGCAGTACTTC.